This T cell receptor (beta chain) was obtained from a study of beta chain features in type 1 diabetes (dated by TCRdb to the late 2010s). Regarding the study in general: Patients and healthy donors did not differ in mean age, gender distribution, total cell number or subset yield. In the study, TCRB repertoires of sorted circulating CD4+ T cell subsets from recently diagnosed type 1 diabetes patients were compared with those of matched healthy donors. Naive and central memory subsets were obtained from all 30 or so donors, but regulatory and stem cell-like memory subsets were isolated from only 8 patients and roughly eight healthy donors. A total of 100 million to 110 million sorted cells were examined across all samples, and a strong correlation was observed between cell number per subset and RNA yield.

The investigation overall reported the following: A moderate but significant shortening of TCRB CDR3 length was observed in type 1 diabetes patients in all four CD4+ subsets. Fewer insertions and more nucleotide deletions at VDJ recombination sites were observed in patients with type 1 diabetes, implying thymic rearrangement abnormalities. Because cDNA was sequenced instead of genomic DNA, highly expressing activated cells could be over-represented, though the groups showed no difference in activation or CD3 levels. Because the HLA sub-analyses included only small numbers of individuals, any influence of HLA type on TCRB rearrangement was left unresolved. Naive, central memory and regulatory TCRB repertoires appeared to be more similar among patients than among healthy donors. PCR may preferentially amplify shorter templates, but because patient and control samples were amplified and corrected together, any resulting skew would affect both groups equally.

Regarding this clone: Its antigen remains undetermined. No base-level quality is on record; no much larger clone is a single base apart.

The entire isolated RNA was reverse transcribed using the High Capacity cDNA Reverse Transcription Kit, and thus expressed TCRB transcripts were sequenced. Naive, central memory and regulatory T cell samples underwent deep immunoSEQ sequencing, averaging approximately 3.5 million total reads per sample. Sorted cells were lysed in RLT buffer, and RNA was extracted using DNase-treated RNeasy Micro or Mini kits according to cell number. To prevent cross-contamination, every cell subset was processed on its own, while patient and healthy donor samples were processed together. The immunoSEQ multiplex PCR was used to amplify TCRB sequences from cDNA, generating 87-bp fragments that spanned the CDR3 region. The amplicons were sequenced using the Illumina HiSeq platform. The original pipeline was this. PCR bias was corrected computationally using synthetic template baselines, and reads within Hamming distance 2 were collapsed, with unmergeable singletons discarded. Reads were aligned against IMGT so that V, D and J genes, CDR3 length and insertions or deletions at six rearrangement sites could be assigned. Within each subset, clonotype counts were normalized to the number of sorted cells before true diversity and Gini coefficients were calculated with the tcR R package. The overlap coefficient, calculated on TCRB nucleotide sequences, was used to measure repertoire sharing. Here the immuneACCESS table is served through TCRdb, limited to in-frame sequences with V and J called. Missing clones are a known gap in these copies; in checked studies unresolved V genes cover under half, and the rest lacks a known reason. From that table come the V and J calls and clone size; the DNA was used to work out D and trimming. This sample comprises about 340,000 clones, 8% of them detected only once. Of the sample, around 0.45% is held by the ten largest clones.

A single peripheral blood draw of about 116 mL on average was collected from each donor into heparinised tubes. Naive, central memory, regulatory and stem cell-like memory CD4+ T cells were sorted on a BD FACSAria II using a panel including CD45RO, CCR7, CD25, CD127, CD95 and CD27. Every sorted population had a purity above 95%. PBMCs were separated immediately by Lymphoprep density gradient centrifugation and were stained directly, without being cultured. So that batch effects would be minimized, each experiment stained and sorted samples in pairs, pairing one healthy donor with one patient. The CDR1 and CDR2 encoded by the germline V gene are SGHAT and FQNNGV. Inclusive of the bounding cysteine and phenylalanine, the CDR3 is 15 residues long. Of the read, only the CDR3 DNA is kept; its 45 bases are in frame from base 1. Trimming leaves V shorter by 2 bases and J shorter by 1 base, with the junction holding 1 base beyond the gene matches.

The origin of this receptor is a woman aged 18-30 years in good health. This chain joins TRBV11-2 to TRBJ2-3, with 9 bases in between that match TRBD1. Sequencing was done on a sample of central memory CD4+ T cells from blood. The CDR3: CASSLRTGGTDTQYF. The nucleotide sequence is TGTGCCAGCAGCTTACGGACAGGGGGCACAGATACGCAGTATTTT. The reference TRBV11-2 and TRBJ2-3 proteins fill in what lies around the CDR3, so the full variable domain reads EAGVAQSPRYKIIEKRQSVAFWCNPISGHATLYWYQQILGQGPKLLIQFQNNGVVDDSQLPKDRFSAERLKGVDSTLKIQPAKLEDSAVYLCASSLRTGGTDTQYFGPGTRLTVL.